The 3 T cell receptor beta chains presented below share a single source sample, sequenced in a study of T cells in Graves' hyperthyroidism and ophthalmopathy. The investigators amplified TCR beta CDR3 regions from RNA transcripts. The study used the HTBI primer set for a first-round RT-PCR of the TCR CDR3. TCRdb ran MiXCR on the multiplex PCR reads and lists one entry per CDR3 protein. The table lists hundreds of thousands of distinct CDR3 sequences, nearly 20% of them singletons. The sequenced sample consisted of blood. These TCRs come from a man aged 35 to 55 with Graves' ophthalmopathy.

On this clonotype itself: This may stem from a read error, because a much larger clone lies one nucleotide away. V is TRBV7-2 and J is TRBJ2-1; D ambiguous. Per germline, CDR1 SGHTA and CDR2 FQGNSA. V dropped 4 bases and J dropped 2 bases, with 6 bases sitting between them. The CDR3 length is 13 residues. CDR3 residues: CASSSTAYNEQFF. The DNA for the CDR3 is TGTGCCAGCAGCTCGACCGCCTACAATGAGCAGTTCTTC.

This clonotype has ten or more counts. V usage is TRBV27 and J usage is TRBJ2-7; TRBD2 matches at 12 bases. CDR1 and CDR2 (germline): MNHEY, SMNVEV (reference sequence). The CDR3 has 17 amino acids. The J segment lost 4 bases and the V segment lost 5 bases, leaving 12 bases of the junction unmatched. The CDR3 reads CASSPRTSGITIYEQYF. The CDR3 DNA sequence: TGTGCCAGCAGTCCGCGGACTAGCGGGATAACTATATACGAGCAGTACTTC.

As DNA, the CDR3 is TGTGCCAGCAGTTACGCGTCAGGGGGCGGTTACGAGCAGTACTTC. Its protein product is CASSYASGGGYEQYF. The chain carries TRBV6-6 and TRBJ2-7, with 8 positions matching TRBD1. The J segment lost 4 bases and the V segment lost 2 bases, leaving 7 bases of the junction unmatched. The CDR3 consists of 15 residues. Germline lookup yields CDR1 MNHNY and CDR2 SVGAGI (reference sequence).